This T cell receptor beta chain is drawn from a study of blood T cell repertoires in COVID-19. Study background: The samples span acute and convalescent COVID-19 from the United States, Italy and Spain.

Original methodology: Reference gene primer amplification gave estimated nucleated cell counts. Assay: immunoSEQ multiplex PCR; the TCRdb copy retains only in-frame clones and omits some. V, J and clone size derive from that table, while D and trimming were established from the DNA sequence. The sample lists about 140,000 clones; approximately 88% were seen once. The CDR3 spans 12 residues. Trimming removed 7 bases from V and 10 bases from J, with 16 bases in between. From germline, CDR1 is LNHDA and CDR2 SQIVND (reference sequence). The study recruited people aged about 18 to 89 years across about two dozen US areas. Assignment of participants to cohorts was predicated upon participant-reported clinical history.

The rearrangement links TRBV19 to TRBJ2-5; maybe TRBD2 (5 bases). The specimen was PBMCs or T cells enriched from blood (not recorded which). The receptor's source is a man aged 35 to 55 with acute COVID-19. For the CDR3, the DNA is TGTGCCAGTACCGACGGGGTAGAAGACCAGTACTTC. Encoded protein: CASTDGVEDQYF.